This section outlines one TCR beta chain sequence together with its context. The data are from a study of blood T cell repertoires in COVID-19. For the study at large: PBMCs, B-cell-depleted T cells, or T cells provided the cDNA or gDNA that made up the material.

Methods used by the authors: Quantification of nucleated cells was approximated via reference gene primer amplification. The protocol was immunoSEQ multiplex PCR, while the TCRdb copy is restricted to in-frame clones and leaves out a portion. The D gene and trimming were derived from the DNA, and the V and J assignments and clone size from that table. The profile shows some 130,000 clones, approximately 80% of them singletons. Germline CDR1 reads SNHLY; CDR2 reads FYNNEI. The J segment lost 4 bases and the V segment lost 8 bases, leaving 8 bases of the junction unmatched. The CDR3 contains 13 residues.

The clonotype was recovered from a man in his sixties or seventies with acute or convalescent COVID-19. This chain uses TRBV2 with TRBJ2-7, with 7 bases that match TRBD1. Input material: peripheral blood. The CDR3 protein is CASFRDSEYEQYF. CDR3 nucleotides: TGTGCCAGCTTTCGGGACAGCGAGTACGAGCAGTACTTC.